One T cell receptor beta chain is described in this entry. The length of the CDR3 is 14 residues. Trimming pared 5 bases from V and 1 base from J, leaving 11 bases between. The sample originates from a study of T-cell reconstitution after alpha-beta-depleted transplantation in children. Unique molecular identifiers were built into the TCRbeta library. A single record per CDR3 protein comes from TCRdb applying MiXCR to the PCR reads. The data show some 310,000 distinct CDR3 sequences, 23% seen once. The material sequenced was PBMCs, mostly from graft donor cells, taken 180 days after TCRalphabeta/CD19-depleted stem cell transplant. The sequence was obtained from a male patient aged 10 to 17 who had a stem cell transplant for acute lymphoblastic leukemia, so the T cells may come from the graft donor. The chain recombines TRBV12-3 or TRBV12-4 with TRBJ2-5; D remains unclear. DNA for the CDR3: TGTGCCAGCAGTCCCCTGGGCCGCCAAGAGACCCAGTACTTC. It specifies CASSPLGRQETQYF.